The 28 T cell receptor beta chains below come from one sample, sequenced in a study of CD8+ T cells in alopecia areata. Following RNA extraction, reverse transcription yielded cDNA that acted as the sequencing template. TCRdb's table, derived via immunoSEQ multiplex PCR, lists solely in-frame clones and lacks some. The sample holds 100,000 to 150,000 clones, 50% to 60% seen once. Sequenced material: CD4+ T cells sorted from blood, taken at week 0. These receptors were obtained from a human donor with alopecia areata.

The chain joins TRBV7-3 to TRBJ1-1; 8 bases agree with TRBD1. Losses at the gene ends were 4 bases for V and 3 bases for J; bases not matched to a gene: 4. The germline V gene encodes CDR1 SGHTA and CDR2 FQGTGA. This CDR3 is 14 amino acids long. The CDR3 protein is CASSSDRVDTEAFF. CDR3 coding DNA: TGTGCCAGCAGCTCGGACAGGGTGGACACTGAAGCTTTCTTT.

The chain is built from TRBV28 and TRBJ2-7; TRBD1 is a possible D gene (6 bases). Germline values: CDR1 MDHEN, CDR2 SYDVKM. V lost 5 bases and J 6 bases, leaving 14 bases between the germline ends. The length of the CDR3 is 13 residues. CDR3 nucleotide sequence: TGTGCCAGCAGTACCACAGGGATCGCCGAGCAGTACTTC. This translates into CASSTTGIAEQYF.

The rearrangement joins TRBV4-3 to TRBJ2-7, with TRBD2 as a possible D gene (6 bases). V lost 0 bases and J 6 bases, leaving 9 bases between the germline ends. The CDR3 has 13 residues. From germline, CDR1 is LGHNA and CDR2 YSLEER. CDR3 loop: CASSQDRTIEQYF. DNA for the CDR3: TGCGCCAGCAGCCAAGATAGGACTATCGAGCAGTACTTC.

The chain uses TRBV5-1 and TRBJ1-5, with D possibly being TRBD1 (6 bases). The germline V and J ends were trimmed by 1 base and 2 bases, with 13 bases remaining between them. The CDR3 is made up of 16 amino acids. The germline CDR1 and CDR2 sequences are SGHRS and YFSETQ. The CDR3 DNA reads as TGCGCCAGCAGCTTGATTGGGGGGCCCGGCAATCAGCCCCAGCATTTT. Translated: CASSLIGGPGNQPQHF.

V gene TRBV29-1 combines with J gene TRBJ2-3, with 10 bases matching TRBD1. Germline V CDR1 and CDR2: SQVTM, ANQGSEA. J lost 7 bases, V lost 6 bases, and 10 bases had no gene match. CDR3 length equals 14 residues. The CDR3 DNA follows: TGCAGCGTGGGAGCTCGGGACAGGGGAAATACGCAGTATTTT. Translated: CSVGARDRGNTQYF.

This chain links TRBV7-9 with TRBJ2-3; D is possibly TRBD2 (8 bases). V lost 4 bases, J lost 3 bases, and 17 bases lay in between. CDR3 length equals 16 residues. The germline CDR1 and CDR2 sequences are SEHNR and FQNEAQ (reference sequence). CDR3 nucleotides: TGTGCCAGCAGCTCCGACGGGAGGGGGCGAACAGATACGCAGTATTTT. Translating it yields CASSSDGRGRTDTQYF.

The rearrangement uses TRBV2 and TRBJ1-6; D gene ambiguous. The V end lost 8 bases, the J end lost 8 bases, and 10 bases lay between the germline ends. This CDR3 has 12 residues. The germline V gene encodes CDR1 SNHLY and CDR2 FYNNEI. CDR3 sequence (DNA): TGTGCCAGCCAGGCAGGCTATTCACCCCTCCACTTT. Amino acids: CASQAGYSPLHF.

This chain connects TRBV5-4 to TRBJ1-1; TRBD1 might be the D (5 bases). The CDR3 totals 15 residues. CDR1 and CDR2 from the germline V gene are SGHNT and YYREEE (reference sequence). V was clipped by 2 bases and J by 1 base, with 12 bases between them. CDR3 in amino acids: CASSFAQGSNTEAFF. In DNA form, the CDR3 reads TGTGCCAGCAGCTTCGCCCAGGGTTCGAACACTGAAGCTTTCTTT.

The CDR3 loop is CASSRGRQSSYNEQFF. In DNA, the CDR3 is TGTGCCAGCAGCCGGGGCCGACAGAGCTCCTACAATGAGCAGTTCTTC. The J gene is TRBJ2-1, the V gene TRBV5-6; either TRBD1 or TRBD2 may supply D (5 bases each). The germline gives CDR1 SGHDT, CDR2 YYEEEE. This CDR3 has 16 residues. Trimming removed 4 bases from V and 0 bases from J, with 14 bases in between.

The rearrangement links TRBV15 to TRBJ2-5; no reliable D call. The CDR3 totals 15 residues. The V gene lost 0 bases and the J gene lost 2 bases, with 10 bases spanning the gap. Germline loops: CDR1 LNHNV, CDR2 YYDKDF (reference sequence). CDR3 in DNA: TGTGCCACCAGCAGAGATAGGGTGGTACAAGAGACCCAGTACTTC. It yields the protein CATSRDRVVQETQYF. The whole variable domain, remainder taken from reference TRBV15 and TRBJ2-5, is DAMVIQNPRYQVTQFGKPVTLSCSQTLNHNVMYWYQQKSSQAPKLLFHYYDKDFNNEADTPDNFQSRRPNTSFCFLDIRSPGLGDTAMYLCATSRDRVVQETQYFGPGTRLLVL.

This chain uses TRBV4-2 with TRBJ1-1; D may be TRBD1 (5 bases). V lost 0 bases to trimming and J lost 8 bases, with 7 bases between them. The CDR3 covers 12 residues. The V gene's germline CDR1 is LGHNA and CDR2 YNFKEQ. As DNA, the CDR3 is TGTGCCAGCAGCCAAGATTGGGGGGAAGCTTTCTTT. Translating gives CASSQDWGEAFF.

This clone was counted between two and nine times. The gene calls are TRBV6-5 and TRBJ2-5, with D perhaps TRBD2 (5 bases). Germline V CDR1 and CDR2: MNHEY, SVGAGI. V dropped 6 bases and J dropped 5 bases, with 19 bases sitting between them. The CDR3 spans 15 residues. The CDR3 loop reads CASSRAAGGGETQYF. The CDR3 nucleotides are TGTGCCAGCAGCCGTGCAGCAGGAGGCGGGGAGACCCAGTACTTC.

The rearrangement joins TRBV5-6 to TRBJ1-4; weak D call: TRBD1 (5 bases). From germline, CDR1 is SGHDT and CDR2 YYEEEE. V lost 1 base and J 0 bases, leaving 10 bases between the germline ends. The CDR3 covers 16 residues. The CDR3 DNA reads TGTGCCAGCAGCTTGCTTGGGGGTGCAACTAATGAAAAACTGTTTTTT. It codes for CASSLLGGATNEKLFF.

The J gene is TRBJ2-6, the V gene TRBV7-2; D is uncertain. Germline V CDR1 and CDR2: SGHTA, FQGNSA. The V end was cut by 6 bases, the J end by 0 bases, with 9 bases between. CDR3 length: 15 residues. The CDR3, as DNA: TGTGCCAGCAGGCCGGAGAGCTCTGGGGCCAACGTCCTGACTTTC. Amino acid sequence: CASRPESSGANVLTF.

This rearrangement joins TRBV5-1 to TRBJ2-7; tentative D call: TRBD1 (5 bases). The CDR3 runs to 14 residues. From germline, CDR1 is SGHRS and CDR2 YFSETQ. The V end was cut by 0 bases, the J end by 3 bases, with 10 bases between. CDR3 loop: CASSLAVRDYEQYF. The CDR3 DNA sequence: TGCGCCAGCAGCTTGGCTGTCAGGGACTACGAGCAGTACTTC.

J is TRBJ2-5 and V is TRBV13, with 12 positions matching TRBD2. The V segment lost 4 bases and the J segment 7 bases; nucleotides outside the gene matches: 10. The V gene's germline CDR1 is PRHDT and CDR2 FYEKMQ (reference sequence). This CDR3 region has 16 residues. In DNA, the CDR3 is TGTGCCAGCAGCTCCCAAGGACTAGCGGGGAATGGGACCCAGTACTTC. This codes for CASSSQGLAGNGTQYF.

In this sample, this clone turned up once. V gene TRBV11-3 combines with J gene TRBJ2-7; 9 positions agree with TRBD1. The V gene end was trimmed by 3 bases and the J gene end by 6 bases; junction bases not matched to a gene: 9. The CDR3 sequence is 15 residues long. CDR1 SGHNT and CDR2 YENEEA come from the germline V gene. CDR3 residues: CASSLGGTGLSEQYF. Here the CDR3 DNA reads TGTGCCAGCAGCTTGGGAGGGACAGGGCTTTCCGAGCAGTACTTC.

CDR3 amino acids: CASSGPGSGWGGYTF. The CDR3 DNA sequence: TGTGCCAGCAGTGGCCCGGGTTCAGGGTGGGGTGGCTACACCTTC. This rearrangement joins TRBV6-5 to TRBJ1-2; a weak D match, TRBD1 (5 bases). Germline assignment: CDR1 MNHEY and CDR2 SVGAGI. The CDR3 sequence is 15 residues long. V was cut by 5 bases and J by 7 bases, with 20 bases left in between.

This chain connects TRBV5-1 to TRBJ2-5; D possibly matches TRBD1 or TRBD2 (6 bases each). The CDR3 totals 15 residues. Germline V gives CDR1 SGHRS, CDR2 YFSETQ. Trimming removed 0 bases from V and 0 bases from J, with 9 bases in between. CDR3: CASSLAGAYQETQYF. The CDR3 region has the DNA TGCGCCAGCAGCTTGGCGGGGGCGTACCAAGAGACCCAGTACTTC.

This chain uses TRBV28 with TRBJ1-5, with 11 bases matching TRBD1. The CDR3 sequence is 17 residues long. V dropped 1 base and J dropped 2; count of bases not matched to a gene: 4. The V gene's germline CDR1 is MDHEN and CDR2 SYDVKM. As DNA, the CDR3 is TGTGCCAGCAGTTTATATGGGACAGGGGGTGGCAATCAGCCCCAGCATTTT. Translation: CASSLYGTGGGNQPQHF.

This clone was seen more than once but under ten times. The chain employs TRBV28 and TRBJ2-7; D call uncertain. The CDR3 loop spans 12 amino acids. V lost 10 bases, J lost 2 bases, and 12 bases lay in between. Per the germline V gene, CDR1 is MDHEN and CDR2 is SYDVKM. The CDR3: CATKIDTYEQYF. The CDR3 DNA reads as TGTGCCACAAAAATAGATACCTACGAGCAGTACTTC.

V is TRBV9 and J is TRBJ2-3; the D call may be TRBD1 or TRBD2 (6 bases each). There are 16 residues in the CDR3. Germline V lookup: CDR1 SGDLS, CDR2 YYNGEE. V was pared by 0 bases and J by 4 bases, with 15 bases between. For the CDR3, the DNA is TGTGCCAGCAGCGTAGATCGGGGGCAAAGCGCAGATACGCAGTATTTT. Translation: CASSVDRGQSADTQYF.

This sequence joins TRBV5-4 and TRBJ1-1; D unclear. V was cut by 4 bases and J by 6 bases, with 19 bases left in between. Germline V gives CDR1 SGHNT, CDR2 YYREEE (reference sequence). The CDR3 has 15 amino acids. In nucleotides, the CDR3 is TGTGCCAGCAGCGCGCCGGTGAGGGAAAAGCCTGAAGCTTTCTTT. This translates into CASSAPVREKPEAFF.

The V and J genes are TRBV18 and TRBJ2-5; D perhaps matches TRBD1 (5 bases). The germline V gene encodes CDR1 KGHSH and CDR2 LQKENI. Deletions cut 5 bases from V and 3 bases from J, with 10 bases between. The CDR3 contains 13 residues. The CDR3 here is CASSSAREETQYF. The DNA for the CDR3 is TGTGCCAGCTCATCCGCCAGGGAAGAGACCCAGTACTTC.

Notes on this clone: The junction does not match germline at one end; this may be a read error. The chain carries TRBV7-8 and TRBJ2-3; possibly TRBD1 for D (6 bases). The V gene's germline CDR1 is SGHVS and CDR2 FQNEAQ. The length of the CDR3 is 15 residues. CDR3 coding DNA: TGTGCCAGCAGCTTCGGAAGTACGGACCTAGAGGGGGTTTTTTTT. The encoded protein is CASSFGSTDLEGVFF.

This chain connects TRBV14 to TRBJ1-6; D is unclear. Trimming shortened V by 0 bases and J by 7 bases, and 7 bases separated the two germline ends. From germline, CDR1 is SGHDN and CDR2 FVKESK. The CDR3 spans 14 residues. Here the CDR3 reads CASSQDRGNSPLHF. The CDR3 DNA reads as TGTGCCAGCAGCCAAGATCGAGGGAATTCACCCCTCCACTTT.

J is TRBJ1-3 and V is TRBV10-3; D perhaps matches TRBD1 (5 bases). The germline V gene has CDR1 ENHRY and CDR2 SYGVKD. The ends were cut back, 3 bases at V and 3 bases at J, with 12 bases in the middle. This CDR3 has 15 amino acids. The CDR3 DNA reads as TGTGCCATCAGTGACGGAGGGGCTGTTGGAAACACCATATATTTT. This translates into CAISDGGAVGNTIYF.

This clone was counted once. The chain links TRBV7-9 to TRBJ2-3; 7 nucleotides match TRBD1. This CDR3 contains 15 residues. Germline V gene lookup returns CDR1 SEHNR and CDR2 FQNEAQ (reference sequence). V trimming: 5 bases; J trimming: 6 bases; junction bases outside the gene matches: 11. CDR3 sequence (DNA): TGTGCCAGCAGCCGCTCTACAGGGGTTCGGGATACGCAGTATTTT. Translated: CASSRSTGVRDTQYF.